One and the same sample provided the 21 T cell receptor beta chains below, sequenced in a study of T cells in Graves' hyperthyroidism and ophthalmopathy. There were TCR beta CDR3 regions amplified from RNA transcripts. Using the HTBI primer set, a first-round RT-PCR was run on the TCR CDR3. Each CDR3 protein is one row after TCRdb ran MiXCR on the multiplex PCR reads. The sample lists some 500,000 distinct CDR3 sequences, 14% occurring once. Sequencing used blood. The receptors originated from a woman aged 18-29 years with Graves' hyperthyroidism.

This clonotype was seen at least ten times. V and J are TRBV5-1 and TRBJ1-1; 7 nucleotides line up with TRBD1. The length of the CDR3 is 16 residues. J gave up 3 bases and V 4 bases, and 12 bases lay outside the gene matches. Germline-derived CDR1 and CDR2 are SGHRS and YFSETQ. The DNA for the CDR3 is TGCGCCAGCAGCATACAGGGGACCCTTTCGTACACTGAAGCTTTCTTT. The encoded protein is CASSIQGTLSYTEAFF. Using reference TRBV5-1 and TRBJ1-1 for the parts outside the CDR3, the full variable domain is KAGVTQTPRYLIKTRGQQVTLSCSPISGHRSVSWYQQTPGQGLQFLFEYFSETQRNKGNFPGRFSGRQFSNSRSEMNVSTLELGDSALYLCASSIQGTLSYTEAFFGQGTRLTVV.

In this sample, this clonotype turned up many times. The CDR3 protein is CAWSVDRSYEQYF. The CDR3 nucleotides are TGTGCCTGGAGTGTGGACAGGTCCTACGAGCAGTACTTC. V and J are TRBV30 and TRBJ2-7, with 7 bases aligning to TRBD1. The CDR3 sequence is 13 residues long. The germline gives CDR1 GTSNPN, CDR2 SVGIG (reference sequence). Trimming cost V 0 bases and J 1 base; bases outside gene matches: 0.

This chain links TRBV30 with TRBJ2-2, with 9 bases matching TRBD1. CDR1 is GTSNPN and CDR2 is SVGIG in the germline V gene (reference sequence). The length of the CDR3 is 14 residues. V was pared by 5 bases and J by 3 bases, with 4 bases of the junction left unmatched. CDR3 sequence: CAWGTGSDTGELFF. The CDR3 bases are TGTGCCTGGGGGACAGGGTCCGACACCGGGGAGCTGTTTTTT.

CDR3 sequence (DNA): TGTGCCAGCAGCGAGACTAGCGGGAGGGAATACGAGCAGTACTTC. Its protein product is CASSETSGREYEQYF. This chain uses TRBV6-1 with TRBJ2-7; 14 positions agree with TRBD2. Per germline, CDR1 MNHNS and CDR2 SASEGT. The CDR3 extends over 15 amino acids. The V segment lost 6 bases and the J segment 4 bases; nucleotides outside the gene matches: 5.

This clonotype showed up many times. CDR3 coding DNA: TGTGCCAGTAGGCTACAGGGGGGCCAAGAGACCCAGTACTTC. This encodes CASRLQGGQETQYF. V is TRBV19 and J is TRBJ2-5, with 8 bases identical to TRBD1. CDR3 length equals 14 residues. Trimming removed 6 bases from V and 1 base from J; junction bases left unmatched: 4. CDR1 and CDR2 (germline): LNHDA, SQIVND (reference sequence). Looking up the rest from reference TRBV19 and TRBJ2-5 gives the full variable domain: DGGITQSPKYLFRKEGQNVTLSCEQNLNHDAMYWYRQDPGQGLRLIYYSQIVNDFQKGDIAEGYSVSREKKESFPLTVTSAQKNPTAFYLCASRLQGGQETQYFGPGTRLLVL.

The sample holds many counts of this clonotype. This chain joins TRBV5-1 and TRBJ1-1, with TRBD1 matching 7 bases. V was pared by 5 bases and J by 6 bases, with 10 bases of the junction left unmatched. CDR1 and CDR2 from the germline V gene are SGHRS and YFSETQ. The CDR3 totals 14 residues. The CDR3 sequence is CASRQTGVVAEAFF. CDR3 in DNA: TGCGCCAGCAGGCAAACAGGGGTAGTTGCTGAAGCTTTCTTT.

This clonotype showed up many times. The chain employs TRBV12-3 or TRBV12-4 and TRBJ1-4; tentatively, D is TRBD1 (5 bases). The ends were cut back, 7 bases at V and 8 bases at J, with 20 bases in the middle. The CDR3 is 15 amino acids. CDR3 in amino acids: CASTSPRAGEEKLFF. The CDR3 bases are TGTGCCAGCACCTCCCCCAGGGCGGGAGAGGAAAAACTGTTTTTT.

The rearrangement uses TRBV28 and TRBJ1-5; the D is unclear. The CDR3 runs to 14 residues. Trimming cost V 4 bases and J 0 bases, with 7 bases left between them. Germline V lookup: CDR1 MDHEN, CDR2 SYDVKM. CDR3 DNA sequence: TGTGCCAGCAGTTCCCCCAATAGCAATCAGCCCCAGCATTTT. Translating it yields CASSSPNSNQPQHF.

This clonotype showed up many times. The rearrangement uses TRBV5-1 and TRBJ2-7; TRBD2 matches 8 bases. The CDR3 contains 16 residues. Trimming took 1 base from V and 5 from J; bases not matched to a gene: 11. Looked up from germline, CDR1 is SGHRS and CDR2 is YFSETQ. CDR3 region: CASSLSKRENSNEQYF. CDR3 sequence (DNA): TGCGCCAGCAGCTTGTCGAAGCGGGAGAATAGTAACGAGCAGTACTTC.

This rearrangement joins TRBV20-1 to TRBJ2-2; D gene uncertain. The CDR3 covers 11 residues. Germline CDR1 is DFQATT and CDR2 is SNEGSKA (reference sequence). With 5 bases removed from V and 6 bases from J, the gap between germline ends came to 7 bases. The CDR3 here is CSALGSGELFF. The CDR3, as DNA: TGCAGTGCTCTAGGGTCCGGGGAGCTGTTTTTT.

The chain links TRBV19 to TRBJ2-1; 7 positions match TRBD1. The germline CDR1 and CDR2 sequences are LNHDA and SQIVND (reference sequence). Germline trimming cut 5 bases from V and 8 bases from J; bases unmatched to any gene: 9. This CDR3 region has 14 residues. CDR3 amino acids: CASSSLGQQHEQFF. DNA of the CDR3: TGTGCCAGTAGTTCATTGGGACAGCAGCATGAGCAGTTCTTC. The whole variable domain, remainder taken from reference TRBV19 and TRBJ2-1, is DGGITQSPKYLFRKEGQNVTLSCEQNLNHDAMYWYRQDPGQGLRLIYYSQIVNDFQKGDIAEGYSVSREKKESFPLTVTSAQKNPTAFYLCASSSLGQQHEQFFGPGTRLTVL.

This clonotype has only a few counts. Being one base from a much bigger clone, this may be a read error. The chain employs TRBV12-3 or TRBV12-4 and TRBJ1-5, with D possibly matching TRBD1 (6 bases). The V end lost 1 base, the J end lost 2 bases, and 12 bases lay between the germline ends. This CDR3 is 16 amino acids long. CDR3 amino acids: CASSLERRQGNQPQHF. The CDR3 bases are TGTGCCAGCAGTTTAGAACGCAGACAGGGCAATCAGCCCCAGCATTTT.

This clonotype has ten or more counts. The rearrangement links TRBV7-3 to TRBJ2-2; no clear D gene. Germline V gene data show CDR1 as SGHTA and CDR2 as FQGTGA. The CDR3 loop spans 16 amino acids. V lost 4 bases, J lost 0 bases, and 12 bases lay in between. CDR3 DNA sequence: TGTGCCAGCAGCTCCGGACCACGCCCGAACACCGGGGAGCTGTTTTTT. Protein: CASSSGPRPNTGELFF.

This clonotype was observed a few times. The rearrangement uses TRBV19 and TRBJ2-3, with D uncertain. The germline CDR1 and CDR2 sequences are LNHDA and SQIVND (reference sequence). V gave up 6 bases and J gave up 6 bases, with 13 bases separating them. The CDR3 is 13 residues long. The DNA for the CDR3 is TGTGCCAGTAGGGTGCCGTCTGAGGATACGCAGTATTTT. Translating gives CASRVPSEDTQYF.

This clonotype showed up many times. This rearrangement joins TRBV11-2 to TRBJ1-2; the D gene is possibly TRBD1 (5 bases). Germline CDR1 and CDR2: SGHAT and FQNNGV. This CDR3 has 15 amino acids. V was clipped by 4 bases and J by 5 bases, with 17 bases between them. The CDR3 DNA follows: TGTGCCAGCAGCTCTACAAAGGGGCGGAATTATGGCTACACCTTC. Protein: CASSSTKGRNYGYTF.

The chain uses TRBV3-1 and TRBJ2-5, with 13 bases that match TRBD2. The junction had 8 bases not matched to a gene; V was cut back by 4 bases and J by 6 bases. The CDR3 is made up of 16 amino acids. Germline V gene lookup returns CDR1 LGHDT and CDR2 YNNKEL (reference sequence). The CDR3 coding sequence is TGTGCCAGCAGCCGATGGACTAGCGGGAGTACGAAGACCCAGTACTTC. It translates to CASSRWTSGSTKTQYF.

This clonotype has just a few counts. This may arise from a read error, as a much more abundant clone is one base away. The CDR3 does not close with the conserved phenylalanine or tryptophan, likely indicating a read error. The chain has TRBV20-1 and TRBJ1-5; D perhaps matches TRBD1 (5 bases). The germline V and J ends were trimmed by 2 bases and 0 bases, with 8 bases remaining between them. This CDR3 has 14 residues. Germline values: CDR1 DFQATT, CDR2 SNEGSKA (reference sequence). CDR3 DNA sequence: TGCAGTGCTAGACCTGACAGTAGCAATCAGCCCCAGCATCTT. Protein product: CSARPDSSNQPQHL.

This chain joins TRBV7-9 and TRBJ1-5, with TRBD1 as a possible D gene (6 bases). From germline, CDR1 is SEHNR and CDR2 FQNEAQ (reference sequence). V was shortened by 5 bases and J by 1 base, with 9 bases between the two germline ends. This CDR3 has 14 residues. The CDR3 is CASSQQGSNQPQHF. In nucleotides, the CDR3 is TGTGCCAGCAGCCAACAGGGCAGCAATCAGCCCCAGCATTTT.

Ten or more counts support this clonotype. The chain links TRBV12-3 or TRBV12-4 to TRBJ1-5, with D unclear. Trimming took 4 bases from V and 3 from J, leaving 7 bases between them. The CDR3 is made up of 13 amino acids. CDR3 in DNA: TGTGCCAGCAGTTCCGGTCACAATCAGCCCCAGCATTTT. Protein: CASSSGHNQPQHF.

This clonotype was detected many times. The chain is built from TRBV15 and TRBJ1-1; D is ambiguous. CDR3 length: 14 amino acids. V lost 0 bases and J lost 2, with 7 bases in between. Germline CDR1 LNHNV, CDR2 YYDKDF (reference sequence). As DNA, the CDR3 is TGTGCCACCAGCAGAGATACCCGTAACACTGAAGCTTTCTTT. This translates into CATSRDTRNTEAFF.

The sample holds many counts of this clonotype. The chain recombines TRBV5-1 with TRBJ2-1; D is uncertain. V shed 2 bases and J shed 0 bases, with 12 bases lying between them. The germline gives CDR1 SGHRS, CDR2 YFSETQ. The CDR3 is 16 residues long. The CDR3 nucleotides are TGCGCCAGCAGCTTCTCTACCCTGAGCTCCTACAATGAGCAGTTCTTC. Protein product: CASSFSTLSSYNEQFF.